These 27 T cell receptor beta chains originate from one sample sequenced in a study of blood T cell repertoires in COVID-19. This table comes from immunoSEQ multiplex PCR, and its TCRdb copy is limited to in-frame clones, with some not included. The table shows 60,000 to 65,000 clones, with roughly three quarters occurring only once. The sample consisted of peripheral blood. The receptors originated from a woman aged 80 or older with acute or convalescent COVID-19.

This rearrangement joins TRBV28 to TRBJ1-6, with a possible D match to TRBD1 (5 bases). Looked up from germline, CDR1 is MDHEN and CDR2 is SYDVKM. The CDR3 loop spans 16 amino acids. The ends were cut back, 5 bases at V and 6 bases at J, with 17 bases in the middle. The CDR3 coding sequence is TGTGCCAGCAGTCGGCCTCGGGCAGGGATTAATTCACCCCTCCACTTT. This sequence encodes CASSRPRAGINSPLHF.

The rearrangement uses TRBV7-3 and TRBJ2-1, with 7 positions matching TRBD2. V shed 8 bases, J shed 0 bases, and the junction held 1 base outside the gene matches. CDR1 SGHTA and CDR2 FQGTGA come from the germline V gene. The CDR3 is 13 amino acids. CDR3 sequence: CASGLGSYNEQFF. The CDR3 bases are TGTGCCAGCGGACTAGGCTCCTACAATGAGCAGTTCTTC.

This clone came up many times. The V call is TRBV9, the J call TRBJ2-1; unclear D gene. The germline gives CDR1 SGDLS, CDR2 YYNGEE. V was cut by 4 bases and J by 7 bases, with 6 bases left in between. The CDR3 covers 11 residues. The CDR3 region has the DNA TGTGCCAGCAGCCAGACAAATGAGCAGTTCTTC. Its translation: CASSQTNEQFF.

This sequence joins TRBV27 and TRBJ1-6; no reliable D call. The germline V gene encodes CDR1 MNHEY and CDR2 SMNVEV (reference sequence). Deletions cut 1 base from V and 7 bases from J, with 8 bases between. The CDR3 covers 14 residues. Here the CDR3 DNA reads TGTGCCAGCAGTTTATGGCCGAGGAATTCACCCCTCCACTTT. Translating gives CASSLWPRNSPLHF.

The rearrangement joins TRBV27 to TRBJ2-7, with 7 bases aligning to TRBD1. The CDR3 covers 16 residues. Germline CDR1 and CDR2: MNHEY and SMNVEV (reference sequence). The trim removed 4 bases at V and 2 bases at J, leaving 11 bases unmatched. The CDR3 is CASSYSTGTPPYEQYF. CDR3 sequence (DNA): TGTGCCAGCAGTTACTCGACAGGGACCCCTCCCTACGAGCAGTACTTC.

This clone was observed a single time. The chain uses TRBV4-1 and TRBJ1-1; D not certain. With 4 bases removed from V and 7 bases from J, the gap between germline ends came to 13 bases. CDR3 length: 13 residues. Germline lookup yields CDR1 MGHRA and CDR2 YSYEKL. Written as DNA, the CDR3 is TGCGCCAGCAGCCGCCTAGGCGGCGGTGAAGCTTTCTTT. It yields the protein CASSRLGGGEAFF.

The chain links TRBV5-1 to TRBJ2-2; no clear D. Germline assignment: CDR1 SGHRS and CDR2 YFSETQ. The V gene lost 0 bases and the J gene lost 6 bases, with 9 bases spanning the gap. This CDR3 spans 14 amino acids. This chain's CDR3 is CASSLAVTSGELFF. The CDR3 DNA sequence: TGCGCCAGCAGCTTGGCCGTTACTTCCGGGGAGCTGTTTTTT.

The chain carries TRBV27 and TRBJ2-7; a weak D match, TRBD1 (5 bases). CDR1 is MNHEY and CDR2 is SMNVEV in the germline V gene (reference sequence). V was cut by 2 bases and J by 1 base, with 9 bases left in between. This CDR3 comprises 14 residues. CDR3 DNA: TGTGCCAGCAGTTTAAAGAGACAGTCCTACGAGCAGTACTTC. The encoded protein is CASSLKRQSYEQYF.

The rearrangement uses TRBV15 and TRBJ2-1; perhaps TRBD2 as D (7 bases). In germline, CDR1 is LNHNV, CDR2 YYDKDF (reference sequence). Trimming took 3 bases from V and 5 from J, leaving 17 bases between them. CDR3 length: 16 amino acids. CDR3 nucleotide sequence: TGTGCCACCAGCAGCGGACTAGGGGGGGTTGACAATGAGCAGTTCTTC. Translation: CATSSGLGGVDNEQFF. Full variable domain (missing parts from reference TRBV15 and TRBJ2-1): DAMVIQNPRYQVTQFGKPVTLSCSQTLNHNVMYWYQQKSSQAPKLLFHYYDKDFNNEADTPDNFQSRRPNTSFCFLDIRSPGLGDTAMYLCATSSGLGGVDNEQFFGPGTRLTVL.

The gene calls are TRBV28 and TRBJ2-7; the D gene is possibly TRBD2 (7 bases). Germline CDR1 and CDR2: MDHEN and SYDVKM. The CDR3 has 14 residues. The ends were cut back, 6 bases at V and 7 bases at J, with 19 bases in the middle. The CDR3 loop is CASSQGGREQEQYF. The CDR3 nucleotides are TGTGCCAGCAGCCAAGGGGGGCGGGAGCAAGAGCAGTACTTC.

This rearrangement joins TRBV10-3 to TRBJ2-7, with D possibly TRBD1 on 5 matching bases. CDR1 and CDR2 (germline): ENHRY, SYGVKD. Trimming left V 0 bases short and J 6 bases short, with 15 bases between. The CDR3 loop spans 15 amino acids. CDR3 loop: CAISESDHRSAEQYF. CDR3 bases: TGTGCCATCAGTGAGTCTGATCACAGGTCCGCCGAGCAGTACTTC.

Here the CDR3 DNA reads TGCGCCAGCAGCGTACAGGGGGCGTTGGGAACTTTCTTT. It specifies CASSVQGALGTFF. The chain links TRBV5-1 to TRBJ1-1; 9 bases map to TRBD1. Germline V gene lookup returns CDR1 SGHRS and CDR2 YFSETQ. The V gene end was trimmed by 4 bases and the J gene end by 12 bases; junction bases not matched to a gene: 10. The CDR3 consists of 13 residues. The variable domain in full, completed from reference TRBV5-1 and TRBJ1-1, reads KAGVTQTPRYLIKTRGQQVTLSCSPISGHRSVSWYQQTPGQGLQFLFEYFSETQRNKGNFPGRFSGRQFSNSRSEMNVSTLELGDSALYLCASSVQGALGTFFGQGTRLTVV.

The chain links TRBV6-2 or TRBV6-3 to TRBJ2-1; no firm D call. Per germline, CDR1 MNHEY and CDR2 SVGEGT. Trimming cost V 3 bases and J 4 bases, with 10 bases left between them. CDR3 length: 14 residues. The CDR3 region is CASSYSRGYNEQFF. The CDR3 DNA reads TGTGCCAGCAGTTATTCCCGAGGTTACAATGAGCAGTTCTTC.

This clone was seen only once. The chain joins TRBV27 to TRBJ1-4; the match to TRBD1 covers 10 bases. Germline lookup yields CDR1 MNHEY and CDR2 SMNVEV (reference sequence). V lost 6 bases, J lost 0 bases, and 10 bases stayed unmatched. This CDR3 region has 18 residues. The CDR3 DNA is TGTGCCAGCAGGCGGGGACAGGGGATTTGGGCAACTAATGAAAAACTGTTTTTT. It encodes CASRRGQGIWATNEKLFF. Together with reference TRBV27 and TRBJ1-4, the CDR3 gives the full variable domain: EAQVTQNPRYLITVTGKKLTVTCSQNMNHEYMSWYRQDPGLGLRQIYYSMNVEVTDKGDVPEGYKVSRKEKRNFPLILESPSPNQTSLYFCASRRGQGIWATNEKLFFGSGTQLSVL.

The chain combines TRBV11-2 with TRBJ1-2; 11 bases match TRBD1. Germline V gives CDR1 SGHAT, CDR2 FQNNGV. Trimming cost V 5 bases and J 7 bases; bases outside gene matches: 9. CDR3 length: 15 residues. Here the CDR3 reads CASSPRTGGDSGYTF. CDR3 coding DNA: TGTGCCAGCAGCCCCCGGACAGGGGGCGATTCTGGCTACACCTTC.

The CDR3 spells CASSGAGGSGELFF. Here the CDR3 DNA reads TGTGCCAGCAGTGGTGCGGGAGGGTCCGGGGAGCTGTTTTTT. The chain combines TRBV28 with TRBJ2-2; TRBD2 agrees at 9 bases. CDR1 and CDR2 from the germline V gene are MDHEN and SYDVKM. Trimming took 5 bases from V and 6 from J; bases not matched to a gene: 4. This CDR3 region has 14 residues.

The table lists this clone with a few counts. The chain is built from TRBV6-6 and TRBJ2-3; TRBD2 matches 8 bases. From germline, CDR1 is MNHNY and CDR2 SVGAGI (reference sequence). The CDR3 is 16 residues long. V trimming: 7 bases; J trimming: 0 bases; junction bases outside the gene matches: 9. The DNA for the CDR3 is TGTGCCAGCAACCGTCCCGGGAGGGCTAGCACAGATACGCAGTATTTT. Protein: CASNRPGRASTDTQYF.

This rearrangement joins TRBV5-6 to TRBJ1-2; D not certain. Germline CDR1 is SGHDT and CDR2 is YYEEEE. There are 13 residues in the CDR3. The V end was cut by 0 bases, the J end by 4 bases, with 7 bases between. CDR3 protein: CASSLVRSYGYTF. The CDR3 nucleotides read TGTGCCAGCAGCTTGGTGCGGAGCTATGGCTACACCTTC.

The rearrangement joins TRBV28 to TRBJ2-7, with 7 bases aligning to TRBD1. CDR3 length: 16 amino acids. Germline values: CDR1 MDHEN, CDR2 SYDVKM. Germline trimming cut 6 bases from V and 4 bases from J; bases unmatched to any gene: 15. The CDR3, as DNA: TGTGCCAGCAGAACAGGGGTCCTGGCGGGCCGATACGAGCAGTACTTC. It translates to CASRTGVLAGRYEQYF.

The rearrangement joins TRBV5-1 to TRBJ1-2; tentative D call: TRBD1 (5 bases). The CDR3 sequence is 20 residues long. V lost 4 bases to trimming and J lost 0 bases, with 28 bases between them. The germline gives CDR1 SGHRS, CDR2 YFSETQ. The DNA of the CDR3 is TGCGCCAGCAGCGTTACCCGGGGGGGAGATACCTTCCAAGCTAACTATGGCTACACCTTC. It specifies CASSVTRGGDTFQANYGYTF.

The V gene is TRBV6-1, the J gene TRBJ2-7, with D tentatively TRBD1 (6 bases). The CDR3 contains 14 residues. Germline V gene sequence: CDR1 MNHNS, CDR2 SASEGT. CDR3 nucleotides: TGTGCTTACTTTCTGGGGACACCGTCCTACGAGCAGTACTTC. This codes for CAYFLGTPSYEQYF.

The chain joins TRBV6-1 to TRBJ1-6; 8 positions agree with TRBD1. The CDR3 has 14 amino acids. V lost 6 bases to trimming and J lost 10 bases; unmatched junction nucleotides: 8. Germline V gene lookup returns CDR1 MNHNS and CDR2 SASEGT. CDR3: CASRLQGGESPLHF. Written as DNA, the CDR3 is TGTGCCAGCAGGCTACAGGGGGGGGAGTCACCCCTCCACTTT.

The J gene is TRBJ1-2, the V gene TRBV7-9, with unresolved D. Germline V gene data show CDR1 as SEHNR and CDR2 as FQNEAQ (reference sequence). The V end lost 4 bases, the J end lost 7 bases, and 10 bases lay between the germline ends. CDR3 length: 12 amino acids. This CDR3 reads CASSSRQVGYTF. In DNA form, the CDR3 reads TGTGCCAGCAGCTCCCGGCAGGTTGGCTACACCTTC. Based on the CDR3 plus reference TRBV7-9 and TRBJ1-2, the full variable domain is DTGVSQNPRHKITKRGQNVTFRCDPISEHNRLYWYRQTLGQGPEFLTYFQNEAQLEKSRLLSDRFSAERPKGSFSTLEIQRTEQGDSAMYLCASSSRQVGYTFGSGTRLTVV.

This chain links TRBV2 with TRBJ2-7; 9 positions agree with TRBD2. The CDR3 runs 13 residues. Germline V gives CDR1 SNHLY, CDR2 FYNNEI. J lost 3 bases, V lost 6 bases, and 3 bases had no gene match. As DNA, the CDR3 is TGTGCCAGCAGGTGGACTAGCGTCTACGAGCAGTACTTC. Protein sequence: CASRWTSVYEQYF.

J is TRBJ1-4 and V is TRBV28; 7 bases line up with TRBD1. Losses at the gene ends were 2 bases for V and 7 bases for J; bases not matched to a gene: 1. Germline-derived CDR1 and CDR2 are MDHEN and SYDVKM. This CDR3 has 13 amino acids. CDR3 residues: CASSLGDSEKLFF. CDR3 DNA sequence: TGTGCCAGCAGTTTAGGGGACAGTGAAAAACTGTTTTTT.

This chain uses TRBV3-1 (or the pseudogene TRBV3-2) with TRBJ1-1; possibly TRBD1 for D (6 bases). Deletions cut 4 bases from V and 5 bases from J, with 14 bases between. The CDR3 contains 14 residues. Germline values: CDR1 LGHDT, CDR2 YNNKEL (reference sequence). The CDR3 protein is CASSRPGAWTEAFF. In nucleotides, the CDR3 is TGTGCCAGCAGCCGGCCAGGGGCATGGACTGAAGCTTTCTTT.

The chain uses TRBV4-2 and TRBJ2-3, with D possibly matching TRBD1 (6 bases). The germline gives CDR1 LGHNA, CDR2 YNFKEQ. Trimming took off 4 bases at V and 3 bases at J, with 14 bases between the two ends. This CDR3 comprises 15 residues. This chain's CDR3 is CASSRGHRDTDTQYF. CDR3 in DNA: TGTGCCAGCAGCCGTGGCCACAGGGATACAGATACGCAGTATTTT.